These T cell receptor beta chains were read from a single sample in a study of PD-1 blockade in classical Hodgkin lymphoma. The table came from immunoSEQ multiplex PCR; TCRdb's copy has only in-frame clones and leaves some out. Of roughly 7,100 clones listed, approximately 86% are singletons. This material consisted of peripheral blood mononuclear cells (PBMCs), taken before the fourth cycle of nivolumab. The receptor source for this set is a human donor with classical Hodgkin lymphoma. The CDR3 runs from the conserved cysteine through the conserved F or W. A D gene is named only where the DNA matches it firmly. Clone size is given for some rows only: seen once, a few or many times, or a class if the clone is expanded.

cdr3_nt: TGTGCCAGCAACGGACAGGGGGGAGATCAGCCCCAGCATTTT; cdr3_aa: CASNGQGGDQPQHF; clone_size: NA; v_call: TRBV2; j_call: TRBJ1-5; d_call: TRBD1
cdr3_nt: TGTGCCAGCAGTACCTGGGGGTTTGATGAGCAGTTCTTC; cdr3_aa: CASSTWGFDEQFF; clone_size: NA; v_call: TRBV2; j_call: TRBJ2-1; d_call: NA
cdr3_nt: TGTGCCAGCAGCCCCTTATCTGGGGCCAACGTCCTGACTTTC; cdr3_aa: CASSPLSGANVLTF; clone_size: once; v_call: TRBV6-5; j_call: TRBJ2-6; d_call: NA
cdr3_nt: TGTGCCAGCAGTGCCAGATCGGGGGTTTCCGGGGCCAACGTCCTGACTTTC; cdr3_aa: CASSARSGVSGANVLTF; clone_size: NA; v_call: TRBV25-1; j_call: TRBJ2-6; d_call: NA
cdr3_nt: TGTGCCAGCAAGTGGAGCGGGGAGCTGTTTTTT; cdr3_aa: CASKWSGELFF; clone_size: NA; v_call: TRBV6-1; j_call: TRBJ2-2; d_call: NA
cdr3_nt: TGTGCCAGCAGTTTACAAAGAACCCTAAGCACAGATACGCAGTATTTT; cdr3_aa: CASSLQRTLSTDTQYF; clone_size: NA; v_call: TRBV27; j_call: TRBJ2-3; d_call: NA
cdr3_nt: TGTGCCAGCACCCGCCGTGGACAGAGCACAGATACGCAGTATTTT; cdr3_aa: CASTRRGQSTDTQYF; clone_size: few; v_call: TRBV27; j_call: TRBJ2-3; d_call: NA
cdr3_nt: TGTGCCAGCAGCCCCGGTCGGCCACAAAGTCGGGCCAACGTCCTGACTTTC; cdr3_aa: CASSPGRPQSRANVLTF; clone_size: NA; v_call: TRBV7-7; j_call: TRBJ2-6; d_call: NA
cdr3_nt: TGTGCCAGCAGTGAACCGGGATGGGTTCAGGATGGCTACACCTTC; cdr3_aa: CASSEPGWVQDGYTF; clone_size: NA; v_call: TRBV6-1; j_call: TRBJ1-2; d_call: NA
cdr3_nt: TGTGCCAGCTCACACCCGGGACAGCGGATTGAAGCTTTCTTT; cdr3_aa: CASSHPGQRIEAFF; clone_size: NA; v_call: TRBV18; j_call: TRBJ1-1; d_call: TRBD1
cdr3_nt: TGTGCCAGCAGCCATGGGTTCTGGGACGTTCGGTGGGGCACTGAAGCTTTCTTT; cdr3_aa: CASSHGFWDVRWGTEAFF; clone_size: NA; v_call: TRBV4-2; j_call: TRBJ1-1; d_call: NA
cdr3_nt: TGTGCCAGCAGCAACAAGGCGGACGGGGGCTACACCTTC; cdr3_aa: CASSNKADGGYTF; clone_size: NA; v_call: TRBV5-4; j_call: TRBJ1-2; d_call: NA
cdr3_nt: TGCGCCAGCAGCCCTGGACAGGGTTTGACACCCCTCCACTTT; cdr3_aa: CASSPGQGLTPLHF; clone_size: few; v_call: TRBV5-1; j_call: TRBJ1-6; d_call: TRBD1
cdr3_nt: TGCGCCAGCAGCTGGGGGCGGGGTTGGAATGAGCAGTTCTTC; cdr3_aa: CASSWGRGWNEQFF; clone_size: NA; v_call: TRBV5-1; j_call: TRBJ2-1; d_call: NA
cdr3_nt: TGTGCCAGCTCAGGGTTCGGTGGAAACACCATATATTTT; cdr3_aa: CASSGFGGNTIYF; clone_size: NA; v_call: TRBV9; j_call: TRBJ1-3; d_call: NA
cdr3_nt: TGCGCCAGCAGCTTGGGGGTACTGAGGGGTACTAGGAACACTGAAGCTTTCTTT; cdr3_aa: CASSLGVLRGTRNTEAFF; clone_size: NA; v_call: TRBV5-1; j_call: TRBJ1-1; d_call: NA
cdr3_nt: TGTGCCAGCAGCGTTGGGGCTGGGGTCGGGAGGACTGAAGCTTTCTTT; cdr3_aa: CASSVGAGVGRTEAFF; clone_size: NA; v_call: TRBV9; j_call: TRBJ1-1; d_call: NA
cdr3_nt: TGTGCCAGCAGCCAACTGGGAGTAAGCACAGATACGCAGTATTTT; cdr3_aa: CASSQLGVSTDTQYF; clone_size: NA; v_call: TRBV5-6; j_call: TRBJ2-3; d_call: NA
cdr3_nt: TGTGCCAGCAGCAGCGGGCTGGGCAGGGGCTACACCTTC; cdr3_aa: CASSSGLGRGYTF; clone_size: NA; v_call: TRBV7-3; j_call: TRBJ1-2; d_call: NA
cdr3_nt: TGTGCCAGCAGCTTGGCCCCCGGCAGGCAAGAGACCCAGTACTTC; cdr3_aa: CASSLAPGRQETQYF; clone_size: NA; v_call: TRBV5-5; j_call: TRBJ2-5; d_call: NA
cdr3_nt: TGCGCCAGCAGCTTGGGTCTTCACAGGGGGGCTAATGAAAAACTGTTTTTT; cdr3_aa: CASSLGLHRGANEKLFF; clone_size: NA; v_call: TRBV5-1; j_call: TRBJ1-4; d_call: TRBD1
cdr3_nt: TGTGCCAGCAGTTTAAGACATGGGACAGGGGTTAATTCACCCCTCCACTTT; cdr3_aa: CASSLRHGTGVNSPLHF; clone_size: NA; v_call: TRBV27; j_call: TRBJ1-6; d_call: TRBD1
cdr3_nt: TGTGCCAGCAGTGAAGGGTGGCTAGCCCCCGGGGAGCTGTTTTTT; cdr3_aa: CASSEGWLAPGELFF; clone_size: NA; v_call: TRBV2; j_call: TRBJ2-2; d_call: NA
cdr3_nt: TGTGCCAGCAGCTTAGGAGGAACCGGGGAGCTGTTTTTT; cdr3_aa: CASSLGGTGELFF; clone_size: NA; v_call: TRBV7-2; j_call: TRBJ2-2; d_call: NA
cdr3_nt: TGTGCCAGCAGCTTAGCGGGCATCTCCTACAATGAGCAGTTCTTC; cdr3_aa: CASSLAGISYNEQFF; clone_size: NA; v_call: TRBV7-2; j_call: TRBJ2-1; d_call: NA
cdr3_nt: TGTGCCAGCAGCCACTACACCCGAGGGGGATTGTACACCGGGGAGCTGTTTTTT; cdr3_aa: CASSHYTRGGLYTGELFF; clone_size: NA; v_call: TRBV14; j_call: TRBJ2-2; d_call: NA
cdr3_nt: TGTGCCAGCAGCCCGGGGGGCCGTACCGAGACCCAGTACTTC; cdr3_aa: CASSPGGRTETQYF; clone_size: NA; v_call: TRBV5-8; j_call: TRBJ2-5; d_call: NA
cdr3_nt: TGTGCCAGCTCACTCGGACAGGGGGGAGGCGGCTACACCTTC; cdr3_aa: CASSLGQGGGGYTF; clone_size: NA; v_call: TRBV18; j_call: TRBJ1-2; d_call: TRBD1
cdr3_nt: TGTGCCAGTACCCATCCGGGACAGGGTAACACCGGGGAGCTGTTTTTT; cdr3_aa: CASTHPGQGNTGELFF; clone_size: NA; v_call: TRBV19; j_call: TRBJ2-2; d_call: TRBD1
cdr3_nt: TGTGCCAGCAGCTTAGGCGGCAGGGGGAATGGCTACACCTTC; cdr3_aa: CASSLGGRGNGYTF; clone_size: NA; v_call: TRBV7-2; j_call: TRBJ1-2; d_call: TRBD1
cdr3_nt: TGTGCCAGCAGCGTAGAAGGCAATGAGCAGTTCTTC; cdr3_aa: CASSVEGNEQFF; clone_size: NA; v_call: TRBV9; j_call: TRBJ2-1; d_call: NA
cdr3_nt: TGCGCCAGCACCTTGGCAGCTGGGATGAACACTGAAGCTTTCTTT; cdr3_aa: CASTLAAGMNTEAFF; clone_size: NA; v_call: TRBV5-1; j_call: TRBJ1-1; d_call: NA